The clone carrying this TCR beta chain was recorded many times. The antigen is not known. Trimming at V came to 4 bases and at J to 7 bases, leaving 11 bases not matched to a gene. The length of the CDR3 is 17 residues. They built TCR cDNA with 5'RACE template switching, a step that put in a universal primer site and UMIs. MiXCR, applied by TCRdb to the 5' RACE reads, yields one record per CDR3 protein. Here the sample spans 90,000 to 150,000 distinct CDR3 sequences, 7.2% being singletons. The record originates from a study of T cells after yellow fever vaccination. Study conclusions and caveats: Abundant clonotypes from the bulk population could contaminate FACS-sorted repertoires. Clones that expanded after primary vaccination mostly reappeared after the booster (96% CD4, 88% CD8).

V and J are TRBV12-3 or TRBV12-4 and TRBJ2-4; 12 bases agree with TRBD1. The TCR was taken from a man younger than 35 who received the YFV17D yellow fever vaccine. The specimen was CD4+ T cells sorted from PBMCs, collected about 41 days after the first yellow fever vaccination. CDR3 sequence (DNA): TGTGCCAGCAGTTCCGGGACAGGGGGCGGTTGGGCGAACATTCAGTACTTC. Residues: CASSSGTGGGWANIQYF.